This T cell receptor beta chain was retrieved from a study of OX40 agonist ivuxolimab in advanced cancers. At the level of the study: Melanoma, hepatocellular carcinoma, head and neck or renal cell cancer occurred in dose-escalation patients. There were three patients with partial responses, one having hepatocellular carcinoma and two cutaneous melanoma.

V was clipped by 10 bases and J by 7 bases; unmatched bases: 15. The CDR3 spans 14 residues. Germline V gives CDR1 MDHEN, CDR2 SYDVKM. TCRdb's copy holds only in-frame clones and misses some; the assay was immunoSEQ multiplex PCR. The top ten hold around 6% of the sample, which has roughly 75,000 clones, around 91% seen once. The count of this clone is one. What it binds is unknown. The study, taken as a whole, reports: Normalized T-cell clonal expansion was also low in a subset of nonresponders. Relative to CD4+ cells, CD8+ T cells on average had more expanded clones.

This chain joins TRBV28 and TRBJ2-5; 7 bases agree with TRBD1. The TCR originated in an adult with an advanced solid tumor such as melanoma, head and neck, liver or kidney cancer. The sample consisted of CD4+ or CD8+ T cells sorted from blood, taken in a trial of the OX40 agonist ivuxolimab. This CDR3 reads CATSRDRPLGTQYF. DNA of the CDR3: TGTGCCACCTCCCGGGACAGACCTCTTGGGACCCAGTACTTC.